This passage covers 28 T cell receptor beta chains from one sample sequenced in a study of T cell clones after liver transplantation. Some clones are missing from TCRdb's copy, which holds only in-frame ones; the method was immunoSEQ multiplex PCR. Of 9,000 to 10,000 clones detected, about 79% appear once; the ten largest clones hold 15% to 20%. This material consisted of CD8+ T cells from blood, taken before liver transplant. The origin of the receptors is a human donor who received a liver transplant.

The V gene is TRBV27, the J gene TRBJ2-1, with 7 positions matching TRBD1. The V gene's germline CDR1 is MNHEY and CDR2 SMNVEV (reference sequence). The CDR3 loop spans 16 amino acids. J lost 2 bases, V lost 3 bases, and 7 bases had no gene match. The CDR3 loop is CASSLPDRVTYNEQFF. The CDR3 DNA is TGTGCCAGCAGTTTGCCCGACAGGGTAACCTACAATGAGCAGTTCTTC.

This sequence joins TRBV5-5 and TRBJ1-1; D is unresolved. The V end lost 7 bases, the J end lost 6 bases, and 19 bases lay between the germline ends. Germline assignment: CDR1 SGHKS and CDR2 YYEKEE (reference sequence). This CDR3 region has 14 residues. CDR3 loop: CASVLGVNLAEAFF. CDR3 DNA: TGTGCCAGCGTGTTGGGTGTTAATCTTGCTGAAGCTTTCTTT.

This clone has just a few counts. V gene TRBV7-3 combines with J gene TRBJ2-7; TRBD2 aligns across 8 bases. The CDR3 is made up of 13 amino acids. V lost 5 bases to trimming and J lost 4 bases; unmatched junction nucleotides: 4. The germline CDR1 and CDR2 sequences are SGHTA and FQGTGA. This chain's CDR3 is CASSPSGGYEQYF. In nucleotides, the CDR3 is TGTGCCAGCAGCCCCAGCGGGGGTTACGAGCAGTACTTC.

The rearrangement joins TRBV11-1 to TRBJ1-6; weak D call: TRBD1 (5 bases). This CDR3 region has 14 residues. Trimming removed 2 bases at V and 4 bases at J, with 6 bases between. Germline CDR1 and CDR2: SGHAT and FQDESV (reference sequence). This CDR3 reads CASSLQGYNSPLHF. The CDR3 DNA reads TGTGCCAGCAGCTTACAGGGTTATAATTCACCCCTCCACTTT.

The CDR3 DNA reads TGTGCCAGCAGCTTTAGAGGGACGGGGAACACTGAAGCTTTCTTT. This sequence encodes CASSFRGTGNTEAFF. This chain joins TRBV13 and TRBJ1-1; perhaps TRBD1 as D (5 bases). CDR1 is PRHDT, CDR2 FYEKMQ, per germline (reference sequence). Trimming removed 3 bases at V and 1 base at J, with 12 bases between. The CDR3 runs 15 residues.

The genes are TRBV6-1 and TRBJ2-3; 12 bases match TRBD2. The CDR3 is 16 amino acids. The germline CDR1 and CDR2 sequences are MNHNS and SASEGT. V lost 0 bases to trimming and J lost 4 bases; unmatched junction nucleotides: 2. The CDR3 DNA reads as TGTGCCAGCAGTGAAGCGCTAGCGGGGGGGCCAGATACGCAGTATTTT. Its protein is CASSEALAGGPDTQYF.

This chain links TRBV14 with TRBJ2-5; weak D call: TRBD2 (5 bases). CDR3 size: 16 residues. Germline V CDR1 and CDR2: SGHDN, FVKESK. The V end lost 0 bases, the J end lost 6 bases, and 17 bases lay between the germline ends. As DNA, the CDR3 is TGTGCCAGCAGCCAAGAAGGAGAGGGATGGAAAAAGACCCAGTACTTC. Residues: CASSQEGEGWKKTQYF. The full variable domain, its missing parts supplied by reference TRBV14 and TRBJ2-5, is EAGVTQFPSHSVIEKGQTVTLRCDPISGHDNLYWYRRVMGKEIKFLLHFVKESKQDESGMPNNRFLAERTGGTYSTLKVQPAELEDSGVYFCASSQEGEGWKKTQYFGPGTRLLVL.

This clone was seen only a few times. The chain has TRBV27 and TRBJ2-7, with TRBD1 matching 10 bases. From germline, CDR1 is MNHEY and CDR2 SMNVEV (reference sequence). Germline trimming cut 4 bases from V and 0 bases from J; bases unmatched to any gene: 0. CDR3 length: 14 residues. The CDR3 bases are TGTGCCAGCAGTTGGACAGGGGGCTCCTACGAGCAGTACTTC. Its translation is CASSWTGGSYEQYF.

J is TRBJ2-1 and V is TRBV9; the D is unclear. CDR1 and CDR2 from the germline V gene are SGDLS and YYNGEE. The CDR3 is 13 residues long. Deletions cut 0 bases from V and 6 bases from J, with 7 bases between. CDR3 in amino acids: CASSVDGFNEQFF. Here the CDR3 DNA reads TGTGCCAGCAGCGTAGACGGATTCAATGAGCAGTTCTTC.

The chain has TRBV2 and TRBJ2-3, with 9 positions matching TRBD2. The CDR3 is made up of 16 amino acids. V was pared by 6 bases and J by 0 bases, with 7 bases of the junction left unmatched. In germline, CDR1 is SNHLY, CDR2 FYNNEI. The CDR3, as DNA: TGTGCCAGCAGCCCCGGACTAGCGTCTAGCACAGATACGCAGTATTTT. Translated: CASSPGLASSTDTQYF.

The rearrangement uses TRBV6-5 and TRBJ1-2; no clear D. Deletions cut 2 bases from V and 0 bases from J, with 13 bases between. Germline loops: CDR1 MNHEY, CDR2 SVGAGI. The CDR3 length is 16 residues. CDR3 loop: CASSYRWQPSNYGYTF. CDR3 DNA: TGTGCCAGCAGTTACCGGTGGCAGCCCTCTAACTATGGCTACACCTTC.

The V and J genes are TRBV5-6 and TRBJ1-2; possibly TRBD1 for D (6 bases). The CDR3 contains 14 residues. Trimming took 3 bases from V and 3 from J, leaving 12 bases between them. CDR1 is SGHDT, CDR2 YYEEEE, per germline. The CDR3 nucleotides are TGTGCCAGCAGCTGGACAGATGGGGACTATGGCTACACCTTC. Translated: CASSWTDGDYGYTF.

This clone was counted only a few times. The chain recombines TRBV10-3 with TRBJ2-7, with 9 bases identical to TRBD1. The CDR3 totals 15 residues. After removal of 4 bases from V and 2 bases from J, the junction contained 6 bases not matched to a gene. The germline CDR1 and CDR2 sequences are ENHRY and SYGVKD. The CDR3 bases are TGTGCCATCAGTGGGACAGGGGCTGATCCCTACGAGCAGTACTTC. As protein: CAISGTGADPYEQYF.

V usage is TRBV27 and J usage is TRBJ2-1, with a weak D call TRBD1 (8 bases). Per the germline V gene, CDR1 is MNHEY and CDR2 is SMNVEV (reference sequence). The CDR3 has 15 amino acids. V was shortened by 5 bases and J by 7 bases, with 18 bases between the two germline ends. The CDR3 region is CASSRAGTGKNEQFF. In nucleotides, the CDR3 is TGTGCCAGCAGTAGAGCGGGGACAGGCAAAAATGAGCAGTTCTTC.

The gene calls are TRBV27 and TRBJ2-1, with a possible D match to TRBD1 (5 bases). This CDR3 is 11 amino acids long. With 6 bases removed from V and 10 bases from J, the gap between germline ends came to 10 bases. Germline V gene sequence: CDR1 MNHEY, CDR2 SMNVEV (reference sequence). The DNA of the CDR3 is TGTGCCAGCAGCCGACAGAAGGAGCAGTTCTTC. Translation gives CASSRQKEQFF.

The V call is TRBV9, the J call TRBJ1-4; tentatively, D is TRBD1 (5 bases). This CDR3 spans 15 amino acids. Looked up from germline, CDR1 is SGDLS and CDR2 is YYNGEE. V was clipped by 0 bases and J by 3 bases, with 9 bases between them. DNA of the CDR3: TGTGCCAGCAGCGTAGAGGGGTCCCCTAATGAAAAACTGTTTTTT. It encodes CASSVEGSPNEKLFF.

J is TRBJ1-1 and V is TRBV29-1; D not resolved. Trimming removed 4 bases from V and 1 base from J, with 4 bases in between. Germline values: CDR1 SQVTM, CDR2 ANQGSEA. This CDR3 region has 11 residues. CDR3 in DNA: TGCAGCGTTGCCCAGAACACTGAAGCTTTCTTT. Its protein is CSVAQNTEAFF. Using reference TRBV29-1 and TRBJ1-1 for the parts outside the CDR3, the full variable domain is SAVISQKPSRDICQRGTSLTIQCQVDSQVTMMFWYRQQPGQSLTLIATANQGSEATYESGFVIDKFPISRPNLTFSTLTVSNMSPEDSSIYLCSVAQNTEAFFGQGTRLTVV.

V gene TRBV7-2 combines with J gene TRBJ2-1; D uncertain. Trimming took off 1 base at V and 9 bases at J, with 10 bases between the two ends. The CDR3 extends over 13 amino acids. Germline-derived CDR1 and CDR2 are SGHTA and FQGNSA. The CDR3 bases are TGTGCCAGCAGCTTAGGTAGGGTTTCTGAGCAGTTCTTC. Encoded protein: CASSLGRVSEQFF.

This chain uses TRBV6-6 with TRBJ2-1; no clear D gene. V lost 4 bases to trimming and J lost 9 bases, with 13 bases between them. Germline V gene sequence: CDR1 MNHNY, CDR2 SVGAGI (reference sequence). This CDR3 comprises 13 residues. For the CDR3, the DNA is TGTGCCAGCAGTTCTATAAGTGGTAGTGAGCAGTTCTTC. It yields the protein CASSSISGSEQFF.

This chain links TRBV11-2 with TRBJ2-2; no clear D. V dropped 4 bases and J dropped 8 bases, with 17 bases sitting between them. This CDR3 is 15 amino acids long. Germline-derived CDR1 and CDR2 are SGHAT and FQNNGV. This CDR3 is CASSSSRRRRGELFF. CDR3 DNA sequence: TGTGCCAGCAGCTCCAGTCGCAGGCGGAGAGGGGAGCTGTTTTTT.

V is TRBV11-2 and J is TRBJ2-1; 14 nucleotides agree with TRBD2. The CDR3 spans 17 residues. CDR1 and CDR2 (germline): SGHAT, FQNNGV. V was clipped by 4 bases and J by 4 bases; unmatched bases: 6. The CDR3 is CASSSARTSGRYNEQFF. CDR3 sequence (DNA): TGTGCCAGCAGCTCCGCCAGGACTAGCGGGAGGTACAATGAGCAGTTCTTC.

The V and J genes are TRBV7-9 and TRBJ2-7, with TRBD2 matching 8 bases. V was clipped by 5 bases and J by 0 bases; unmatched bases: 6. In germline, CDR1 is SEHNR, CDR2 FQNEAQ (reference sequence). The length of the CDR3 is 15 residues. The CDR3 region is CASSTKTSASYEQYF. The CDR3, as DNA: TGTGCCAGCAGCACAAAGACTAGCGCCTCCTACGAGCAGTACTTC.

The chain has TRBV6-1 and TRBJ2-7, with D possibly being TRBD1 or TRBD2 (5 bases each). Germline CDR1 MNHNS, CDR2 SASEGT. V shed 10 bases and J shed 5 bases, with 21 bases lying between them. The CDR3 totals 14 residues. CDR3 residues: CATDPGPLRHEQYF. In nucleotides, the CDR3 is TGTGCCACCGACCCGGGACCCCTAAGGCACGAGCAGTACTTC.

The genes are TRBV28 and TRBJ2-7; tentative D call: TRBD2 (7 bases). This CDR3 spans 14 amino acids. The V end lost 9 bases, the J end lost 0 bases, and 15 bases lay between the germline ends. Germline-derived CDR1 and CDR2 are MDHEN and SYDVKM. DNA for the CDR3: TGTGCCAGTTCGGCGGGGGCAGCCTCCTACGAGCAGTACTTC. It is translated as CASSAGAASYEQYF.

V usage is TRBV19 and J usage is TRBJ1-5; D gene ambiguous. Germline CDR1 and CDR2: LNHDA and SQIVND (reference sequence). Trimming left V 1 base short and J 5 bases short, with 15 bases between. CDR3 length equals 16 residues. CDR3 in amino acids: CASSIGAGSGDQPQHF. The CDR3 nucleotides read TGTGCCAGTAGTATAGGGGCAGGTTCGGGCGATCAGCCCCAGCATTTT.

This chain links TRBV28 with TRBJ1-1; maybe TRBD1 (5 bases). The V gene's germline CDR1 is MDHEN and CDR2 SYDVKM. The CDR3 totals 14 residues. The V and J ends lost 2 bases and 0 bases respectively, with 7 bases between them. CDR3 coding DNA: TGTGCCAGCAGTTTAATAGGGGTGAACACTGAAGCTTTCTTT. Amino acids: CASSLIGVNTEAFF. Full variable domain (missing parts from reference TRBV28 and TRBJ1-1): DVKVTQSSRYLVKRTGEKVFLECVQDMDHENMFWYRQDPGLGLRLIYFSYDVKMKEKGDIPEGYSVSREKKERFSLILESASTNQTSMYLCASSLIGVNTEAFFGQGTRLTVV.

The chain couples TRBV5-4 to TRBJ2-2; possibly TRBD1 or TRBD2 for D (7 bases each). The CDR3 covers 16 residues. V was pared by 0 bases and J by 7 bases, with 16 bases between. CDR1 is SGHNT, CDR2 YYREEE, per germline (reference sequence). The CDR3 DNA reads TGTGCCAGCAGCTTGGATCTCGGGGGGACAGTCGGGGAGCTGTTTTTT. Amino acids: CASSLDLGGTVGELFF.

J is TRBJ2-2 and V is TRBV9, with D tentatively TRBD2 (6 bases). The germline V gene encodes CDR1 SGDLS and CDR2 YYNGEE. The CDR3 runs to 14 residues. Trimming took off 2 bases at V and 6 bases at J, with 11 bases between the two ends. CDR3 in amino acids: CASSVEGFSGELFF. The DNA of the CDR3 is TGTGCCAGCAGCGTGGAGGGATTCTCCGGGGAGCTGTTTTTT.